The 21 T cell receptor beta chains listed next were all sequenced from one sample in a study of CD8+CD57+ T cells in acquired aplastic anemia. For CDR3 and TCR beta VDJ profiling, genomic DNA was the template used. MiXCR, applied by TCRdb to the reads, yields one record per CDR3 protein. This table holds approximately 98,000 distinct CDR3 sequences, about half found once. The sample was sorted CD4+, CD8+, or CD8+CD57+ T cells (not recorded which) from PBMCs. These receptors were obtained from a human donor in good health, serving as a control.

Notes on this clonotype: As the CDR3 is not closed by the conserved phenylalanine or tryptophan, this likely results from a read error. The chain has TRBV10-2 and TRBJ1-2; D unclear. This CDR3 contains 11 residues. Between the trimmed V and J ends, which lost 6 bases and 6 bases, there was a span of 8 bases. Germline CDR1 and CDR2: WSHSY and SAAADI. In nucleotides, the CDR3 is TGCGCCAGCAGGGACGGAGATGGCTACACCTCC. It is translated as CASRDGDGYTS.

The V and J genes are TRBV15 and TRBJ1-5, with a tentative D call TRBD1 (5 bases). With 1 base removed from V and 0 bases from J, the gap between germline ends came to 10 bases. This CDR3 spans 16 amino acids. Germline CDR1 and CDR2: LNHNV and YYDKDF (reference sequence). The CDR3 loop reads CATSRGRDGSNQPQHF. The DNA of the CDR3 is TGTGCCACCAGCAGAGGCAGGGATGGTAGCAATCAGCCCCAGCATTTT.

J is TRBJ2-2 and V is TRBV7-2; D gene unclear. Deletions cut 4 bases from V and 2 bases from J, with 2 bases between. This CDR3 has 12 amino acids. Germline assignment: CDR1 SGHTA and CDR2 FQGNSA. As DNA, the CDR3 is TGTGCCAGCAGCTACAACACCGGGGAGCTGTTTTTT. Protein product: CASSYNTGELFF.

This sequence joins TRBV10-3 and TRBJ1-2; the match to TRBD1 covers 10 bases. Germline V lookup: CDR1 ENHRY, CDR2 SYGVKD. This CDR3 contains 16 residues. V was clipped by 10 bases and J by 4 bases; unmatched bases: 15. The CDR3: CATYSPGQGTSYGYTF. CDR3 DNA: TGTGCCACCTACTCCCCGGGACAGGGGACATCCTATGGCTACACCTTC.

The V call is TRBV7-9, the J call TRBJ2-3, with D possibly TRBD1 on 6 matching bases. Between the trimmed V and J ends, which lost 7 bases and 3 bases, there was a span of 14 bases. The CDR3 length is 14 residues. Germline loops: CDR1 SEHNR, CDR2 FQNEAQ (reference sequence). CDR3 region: CASKGTRFTDTQYF. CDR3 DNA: TGTGCCAGCAAGGGGACACGATTTACAGATACGCAGTATTTT.

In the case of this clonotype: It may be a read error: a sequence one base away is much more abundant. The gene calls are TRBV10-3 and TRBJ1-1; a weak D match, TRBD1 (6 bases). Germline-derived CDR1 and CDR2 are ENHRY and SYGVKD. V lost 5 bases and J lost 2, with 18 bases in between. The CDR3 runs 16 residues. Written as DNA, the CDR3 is TGTGCCATCAGTTGGCGTGGGGGGCAAGGAAACACTGAAGCTTTCTTT. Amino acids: CAISWRGGQGNTEAFF.

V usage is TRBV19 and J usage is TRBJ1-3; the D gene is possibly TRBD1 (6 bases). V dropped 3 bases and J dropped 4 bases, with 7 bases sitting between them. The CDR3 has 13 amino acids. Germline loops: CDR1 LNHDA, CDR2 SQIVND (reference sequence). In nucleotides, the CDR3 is TGTGCCAGTAGTATCGGACAGGGAAACACCATATATTTT. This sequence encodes CASSIGQGNTIYF.

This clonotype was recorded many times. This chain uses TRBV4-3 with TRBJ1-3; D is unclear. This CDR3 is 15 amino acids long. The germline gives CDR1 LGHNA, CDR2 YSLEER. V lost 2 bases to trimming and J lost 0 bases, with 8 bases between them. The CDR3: CASSQYDASGNTIYF. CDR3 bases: TGCGCCAGCAGCCAATATGATGCCTCTGGAAACACCATATATTTT.

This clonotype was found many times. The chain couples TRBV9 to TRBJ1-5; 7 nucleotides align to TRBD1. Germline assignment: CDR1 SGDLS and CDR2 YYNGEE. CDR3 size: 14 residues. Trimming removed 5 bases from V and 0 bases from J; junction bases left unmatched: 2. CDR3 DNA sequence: TGTGCCAGCAGTGGGACAGCTAGCAATCAGCCCCAGCATTTT. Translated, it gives CASSGTASNQPQHF.

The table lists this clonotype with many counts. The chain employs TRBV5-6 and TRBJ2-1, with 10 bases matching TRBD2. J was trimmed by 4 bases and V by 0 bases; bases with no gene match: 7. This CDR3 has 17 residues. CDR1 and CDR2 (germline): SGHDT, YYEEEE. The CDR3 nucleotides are TGTGCCAGCAGCTTGGGCCTAGCGGGGGCGGGGTACAATGAGCAGTTCTTC. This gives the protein CASSLGLAGAGYNEQFF.

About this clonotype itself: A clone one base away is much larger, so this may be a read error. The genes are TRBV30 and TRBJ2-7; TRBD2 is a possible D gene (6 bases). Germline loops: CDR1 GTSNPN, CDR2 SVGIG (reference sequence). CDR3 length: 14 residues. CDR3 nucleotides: TGTGCCCGGAGCGCCCGGGAGTTCACCGACGAGCAGTACTTC. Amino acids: CARSAREFTDEQYF.

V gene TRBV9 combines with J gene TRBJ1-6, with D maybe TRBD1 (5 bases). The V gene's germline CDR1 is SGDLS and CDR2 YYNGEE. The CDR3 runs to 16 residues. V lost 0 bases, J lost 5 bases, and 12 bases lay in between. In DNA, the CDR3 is TGTGCCAGCAGCGTAGATCCAGGGTTCGATAATTCACCCCTCCACTTT. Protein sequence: CASSVDPGFDNSPLHF.

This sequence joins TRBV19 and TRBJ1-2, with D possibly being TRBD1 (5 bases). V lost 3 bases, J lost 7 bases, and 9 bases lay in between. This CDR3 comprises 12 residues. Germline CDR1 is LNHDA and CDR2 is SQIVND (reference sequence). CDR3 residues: CASSIGDSGYTF. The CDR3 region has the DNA TGTGCCAGTAGTATCGGGGACTCTGGCTACACCTTC.

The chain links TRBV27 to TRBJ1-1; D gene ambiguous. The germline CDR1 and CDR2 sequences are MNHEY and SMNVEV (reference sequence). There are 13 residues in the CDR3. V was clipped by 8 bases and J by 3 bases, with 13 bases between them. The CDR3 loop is CASLSRVYTEAFF. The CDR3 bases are TGTGCCAGCCTCTCGCGGGTTTACACTGAAGCTTTCTTT.

The CDR3 bases are TGTGCCAGCAGCCCCAACCCAACAGATACGCAGTATTTT. Protein: CASSPNPTDTQYF. The chain recombines TRBV7-3 with TRBJ2-3; D unresolved. Germline V CDR1 and CDR2: SGHTA, FQGTGA. Trimming left V 5 bases short and J 3 bases short, with 9 bases between. The CDR3 is made up of 13 amino acids.

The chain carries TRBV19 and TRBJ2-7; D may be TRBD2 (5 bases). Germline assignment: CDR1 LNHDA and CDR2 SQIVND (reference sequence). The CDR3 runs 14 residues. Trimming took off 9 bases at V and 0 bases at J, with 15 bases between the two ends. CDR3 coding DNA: TGTGCCAGCAGTCCCCGGGGAGTCTCCTACGAGCAGTACTTC. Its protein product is CASSPRGVSYEQYF. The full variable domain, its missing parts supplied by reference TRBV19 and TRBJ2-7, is DGGITQSPKYLFRKEGQNVTLSCEQNLNHDAMYWYRQDPGQGLRLIYYSQIVNDFQKGDIAEGYSVSREKKESFPLTVTSAQKNPTAFYLCASSPRGVSYEQYFGPGTRLTVT.

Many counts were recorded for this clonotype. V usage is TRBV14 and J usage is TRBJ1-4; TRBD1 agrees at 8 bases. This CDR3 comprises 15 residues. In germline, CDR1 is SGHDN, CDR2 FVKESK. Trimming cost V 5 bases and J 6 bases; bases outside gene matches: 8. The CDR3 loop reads CASSALTGVDEKLFF. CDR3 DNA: TGTGCCAGCAGCGCTCTGACAGGGGTGGATGAAAAACTGTTTTTT.

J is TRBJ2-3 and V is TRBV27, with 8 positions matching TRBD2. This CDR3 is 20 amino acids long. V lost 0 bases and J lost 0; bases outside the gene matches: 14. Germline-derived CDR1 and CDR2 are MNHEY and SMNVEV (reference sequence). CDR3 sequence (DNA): TGTGCCAGCAGTTTATCGCGGTCGACGGGGGGGCGTTCGAGCACAGATACGCAGTATTTT. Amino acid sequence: CASSLSRSTGGRSSTDTQYF.

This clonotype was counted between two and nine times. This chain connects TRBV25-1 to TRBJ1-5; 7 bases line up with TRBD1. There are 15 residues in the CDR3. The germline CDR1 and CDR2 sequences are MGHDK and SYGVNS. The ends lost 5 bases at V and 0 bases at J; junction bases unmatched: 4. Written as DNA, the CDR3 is TGTGCCAGCAGTCCGGGACAGTATAGCAATCAGCCCCAGCATTTT. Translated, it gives CASSPGQYSNQPQHF.

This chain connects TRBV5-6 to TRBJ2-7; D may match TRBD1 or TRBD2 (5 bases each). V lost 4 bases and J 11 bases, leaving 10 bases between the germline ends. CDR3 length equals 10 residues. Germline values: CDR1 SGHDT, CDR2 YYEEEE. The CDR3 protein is CASSGTDEYF. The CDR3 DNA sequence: TGTGCCAGCAGCGGGACGGACGAGTACTTC.

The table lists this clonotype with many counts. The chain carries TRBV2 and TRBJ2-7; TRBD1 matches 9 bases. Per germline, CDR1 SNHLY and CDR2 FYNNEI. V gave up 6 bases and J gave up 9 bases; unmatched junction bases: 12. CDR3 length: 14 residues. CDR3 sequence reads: CASRPGQGKELQYF. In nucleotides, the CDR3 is TGTGCCAGCAGACCGGGACAGGGAAAAGAATTGCAGTACTTC.